Below, 5 T cell receptor beta chains from the same sample are listed, as sequenced in a study of cytomegalovirus exposure and HLA in healthy donors. Primers for the PCR totalled 60 Vbeta and 13 Jbeta. TCRdb's table, derived via immunoSEQ multiplex PCR, lists solely in-frame clones and lacks some. The sample includes some 140,000 clones, roughly three quarters of them seen just once. Specimen: PBMCs. These receptors were obtained from a man aged 25-45 years in good health and CMV-seronegative.

The chain uses TRBV4-1 and TRBJ1-1; D not certain. CDR1 and CDR2 (germline): MGHRA, YSYEKL. V dropped 2 bases and J dropped 2 bases, with 21 bases sitting between them. The CDR3 length is 18 residues. The CDR3 DNA reads TGCGCCAGCAGCCAACTACAACAAAGAGAGGGTAAAAACACTGAAGCTTTCTTT. This encodes CASSQLQQREGKNTEAFF.

The V gene is TRBV6-4, the J gene TRBJ2-7, with TRBD1 identical over 9 bases. The germline CDR1 and CDR2 sequences are MRHNA and SNTAGT. This CDR3 has 14 amino acids. After removal of 1 base from V and 3 bases from J, the junction contained 1 base not matched to a gene. CDR3 sequence: CASSDWDRVYEQYF. CDR3 sequence (DNA): TGTGCCAGCAGTGACTGGGACAGGGTCTACGAGCAGTACTTC.

The chain has TRBV29-1 and TRBJ1-2, with TRBD1 as a possible D gene (6 bases). V was shortened by 1 base and J by 5 bases, with 8 bases between the two germline ends. This CDR3 region has 12 residues. Germline values: CDR1 SQVTM, CDR2 ANQGSEA. CDR3 nucleotide sequence: TGCAGCGTTGAAGCAACAGGGTATGGCTACACCTTC. Its translation is CSVEATGYGYTF.

The V call is TRBV2, the J call TRBJ2-3; 7 bases are shared with TRBD2. The germline CDR1 and CDR2 sequences are SNHLY and FYNNEI. The CDR3 covers 14 residues. V was pared by 11 bases and J by 0 bases, with 8 bases of the junction left unmatched. The CDR3 coding sequence is TGTGCCGGTGGATTAGCGGGTAGCACAGATACGCAGTATTTT. Encoded protein: CAGGLAGSTDTQYF.

J is TRBJ2-1 and V is TRBV7-3, with D possibly being TRBD2 (5 bases). Germline-derived CDR1 and CDR2 are SGHTA and FQGTGA. The CDR3 runs 15 residues. Trimming removed 1 base at V and 8 bases at J, with 15 bases between. The chain's CDR3 is CASSLKGVGGDEQFF. The DNA for the CDR3 is TGTGCCAGCAGCTTAAAGGGAGTAGGTGGTGATGAGCAGTTCTTC.